The entry that follows covers one T cell receptor (beta chain) sequence. The antigen remains unidentified. The V segment lost 1 base and the J segment 5 bases; nucleotides outside the gene matches: 11. The CDR3 is made up of 18 amino acids. CDR1 is SGHVS and CDR2 is FQNEAQ in the germline V gene. The sample comes from a study of cytomegalovirus exposure and HLA in healthy donors. Study-wide points: As a later analysis revealed, the rate of TCR association differed by HLA locus, with DRB1 most and HLA-C fewest.

13 Jbeta primers and 60 Vbeta primers were used for the PCR. Clones were sequenced by immunoSEQ multiplex PCR, and TCRdb holds only the in-frame ones, with some missing. The table records roughly 250,000 clones, just over 70% of them present only once. The receptor was derived from a female donor in good health and CMV-seronegative. The specimen sequenced was PBMCs. The chain combines TRBV7-8 with TRBJ2-2; TRBD2 agrees at 9 bases. CDR3 nucleotides: TGTGCCAGCAGCTTAGGGCGCCGGCGGGAGGGCCAAACCGGGGAGCTGTTTTTT. Amino acid sequence: CASSLGRRREGQTGELFF.